The clone carrying this T cell receptor (beta chain) has a handful of counts. Its antigen remains unknown. Amplified regions were TCR beta CDR3 sequences from RNA transcripts. The HTBI primer set drove a first-round RT-PCR of the TCR CDR3. TCRdb re-derived calls from the multiplex PCR reads in MiXCR, one entry per CDR3 protein. Found here are more than 650,000 distinct CDR3 sequences, roughly 15% of them singletons; the top ten hold roughly 10%. CDR1 and CDR2 from the germline V gene are SGHAT and FQDESV (reference sequence). The CDR3 covers 14 residues. J gave up 9 bases and V 5 bases, and 7 bases lay outside the gene matches. The entry originates in a study of T cells in Graves' hyperthyroidism and ophthalmopathy. Whole-study findings and limits: Most clonotypes that expanded in the thyroid above 0.001 also showed up in blood.

Disease duration under 2 months; hyperthyroidism patients were aged 18 to 65. Exclusions: uncontrolled infection, other autoimmune disease, pregnancy, lactation. The PBMCs were taken from about 9.7 ml of fresh peripheral blood. This chain connects TRBV11-1 to TRBJ2-7; 13 bases map to TRBD2. The sequence came from a young woman with Graves' hyperthyroidism. Sequences were obtained from blood. As DNA, the CDR3 is TGTGCCAGCAGCCTCGGACTAGCGGGAGATGGGCAGTACTTC. It codes for CASSLGLAGDGQYF.